Shown below are 13 T cell receptor beta chains from a single sample sequenced in a study of T cell responses to AZD1222 COVID-19 vaccine. Some clones are missing from TCRdb's copy, which holds only in-frame ones; the method was immunoSEQ multiplex PCR. The sample contains about 170,000 clones, 80% to 95% of which appear only once. Specimen: peripheral blood, collected on day 0 of AZD1222 vaccination. These receptors all come from an adult in good health.

The chain employs TRBV4-1 and TRBJ1-2, with D hard to call. CDR1 and CDR2 (germline): MGHRA, YSYEKL. Trimming left V 3 bases short and J 0 bases short, with 11 bases between. This CDR3 has 15 residues. This CDR3 is CASSHPGKANYGYTF. CDR3 coding DNA: TGCGCCAGCAGCCATCCCGGGAAGGCTAACTATGGCTACACCTTC.

The rearrangement joins TRBV11-2 to TRBJ1-3; D is perhaps TRBD1 (5 bases). Germline V gene lookup returns CDR1 SGHAT and CDR2 FQNNGV. This CDR3 comprises 15 residues. The ends were cut back, 2 bases at V and 5 bases at J, with 13 bases in the middle. Written as DNA, the CDR3 is TGTGCCAGCAGCTTATCTTGGGGCGATCGAAACACCATATATTTT. Translating gives CASSLSWGDRNTIYF.

This rearrangement joins TRBV5-1 to TRBJ2-2, with unresolved D. Germline loops: CDR1 SGHRS, CDR2 YFSETQ. V shed 2 bases and J shed 4 bases, with 3 bases lying between them. The CDR3 is made up of 12 amino acids. CDR3: CASSLTTGELFF. Here the CDR3 DNA reads TGCGCCAGCAGCTTAACCACCGGGGAGCTGTTTTTT.

The rearrangement links TRBV5-6 to TRBJ2-2; TRBD2 aligns across 7 bases. V lost 4 bases, J lost 9 bases, and 9 bases stayed unmatched. The CDR3 is made up of 14 amino acids. Germline V gives CDR1 SGHDT, CDR2 YYEEEE. The CDR3 sequence is CASSPLAEGWELFF. The CDR3 nucleotides are TGTGCCAGCAGCCCCCTAGCGGAGGGGTGGGAGCTGTTTTTT.

This clone was detected only once. The rearrangement uses TRBV5-1 and TRBJ1-1; 7 bases fit TRBD1. CDR1 SGHRS and CDR2 YFSETQ come from the germline V gene. The CDR3 is made up of 14 amino acids. V lost 3 bases to trimming and J lost 5 bases; unmatched junction nucleotides: 7. The CDR3 loop is CASSSTGWRTEAFF. The CDR3 coding sequence is TGCGCCAGCAGCTCGACAGGGTGGAGGACTGAAGCTTTCTTT.

This rearrangement joins TRBV25-1 to TRBJ1-1, with D unresolved. This CDR3 spans 11 amino acids. Per the germline V gene, CDR1 is MGHDK and CDR2 is SYGVNS. The V and J ends lost 4 bases and 1 base respectively, with 1 base between them. CDR3 region: CASSGNTEAFF. As DNA, the CDR3 is TGTGCCAGCAGTGGGAACACTGAAGCTTTCTTT.

The chain employs TRBV19 and TRBJ1-1; 9 positions match TRBD1. Losses at the gene ends were 2 bases for V and 7 bases for J; bases not matched to a gene: 2. The CDR3 covers 13 residues. Germline-derived CDR1 and CDR2 are LNHDA and SQIVND (reference sequence). The CDR3 sequence is CASSITGGSEAFF. CDR3 nucleotide sequence: TGTGCCAGTAGTATAACAGGGGGCAGTGAAGCTTTCTTT.

The gene calls are TRBV6-6 and TRBJ1-3; D is unclear. With 7 bases removed from V and 2 bases from J, the gap between germline ends came to 12 bases. CDR1 MNHNY and CDR2 SVGAGI come from the germline V gene (reference sequence). The CDR3 runs 14 residues. CDR3 in amino acids: CASISSNAGNTIYF. The DNA of the CDR3 is TGTGCCAGCATTTCGAGCAATGCTGGAAACACCATATATTTT.

V gene TRBV28 combines with J gene TRBJ1-2, with 7 bases matching TRBD1. This CDR3 is 15 amino acids long. With V trimmed by 6 bases and J by 2 bases, 9 bases remained unmatched. The germline V gene encodes CDR1 MDHEN and CDR2 SYDVKM. CDR3 protein: CASRIPGRGNYGYTF. CDR3 nucleotide sequence: TGTGCCAGCAGGATCCCGGGCAGGGGGAACTATGGCTACACCTTC.

The V gene is TRBV5-4, the J gene TRBJ1-4, with D perhaps TRBD1 (5 bases). V was trimmed by 1 base and J by 3 bases, leaving 10 bases between them. Looked up from germline, CDR1 is SGHNT and CDR2 is YYREEE (reference sequence). CDR3 length equals 15 residues. The CDR3 coding sequence is TGTGCCAGCAGCTTGTCTGGGGGAGCTAATGAAAAACTGTTTTTT. It specifies CASSLSGGANEKLFF. Together with reference TRBV5-4 and TRBJ1-4, the CDR3 gives the full variable domain: ETGVTQSPTHLIKTRGQQVTLRCSSQSGHNTVSWYQQALGQGPQFIFQYYREEENGRGNFPPRFSGLQFPNYSSELNVNALELDDSALYLCASSLSGGANEKLFFGSGTQLSVL.

The sample holds a few counts of this clone. The CDR3 coding sequence is TGCGCCAGCAGCCCGGACAGCTACAATGAGCAGTTCTTC. Translating gives CASSPDSYNEQFF. The rearrangement joins TRBV5-1 to TRBJ2-1; D possibly corresponds to TRBD1 (6 bases). V gave up 4 bases and J gave up 3 bases, with 8 bases separating them. Germline V gives CDR1 SGHRS, CDR2 YFSETQ. This CDR3 is built from 13 residues. The full variable domain, in which reference TRBV5-1 and TRBJ2-1 provide the parts outside the CDR3, is KAGVTQTPRYLIKTRGQQVTLSCSPISGHRSVSWYQQTPGQGLQFLFEYFSETQRNKGNFPGRFSGRQFSNSRSEMNVSTLELGDSALYLCASSPDSYNEQFFGPGTRLTVL.

This chain's CDR3 is CASSKQGPYEQYF. CDR3 in DNA: TGTGCCAGCAGCAAACAGGGGCCCTACGAGCAGTACTTC. The chain uses TRBV25-1 and TRBJ2-7; the match to TRBD1 covers 7 bases. CDR1 and CDR2 (germline): MGHDK, SYGVNS. V shed 6 bases, J shed 2 bases, and the junction held 4 bases outside the gene matches. The CDR3 has 13 residues.

The V call is TRBV19, the J call TRBJ2-7; TRBD1 matches at 7 bases. V shed 0 bases and J 2 bases; nucleotides not matched to a gene: 7. The CDR3 is 16 amino acids. CDR1 is LNHDA and CDR2 is SQIVND in the germline V gene (reference sequence). The CDR3 sequence: CASSIDHWQGAYEQYF. The CDR3 DNA reads TGTGCCAGTAGTATAGATCATTGGCAGGGGGCCTACGAGCAGTACTTC.